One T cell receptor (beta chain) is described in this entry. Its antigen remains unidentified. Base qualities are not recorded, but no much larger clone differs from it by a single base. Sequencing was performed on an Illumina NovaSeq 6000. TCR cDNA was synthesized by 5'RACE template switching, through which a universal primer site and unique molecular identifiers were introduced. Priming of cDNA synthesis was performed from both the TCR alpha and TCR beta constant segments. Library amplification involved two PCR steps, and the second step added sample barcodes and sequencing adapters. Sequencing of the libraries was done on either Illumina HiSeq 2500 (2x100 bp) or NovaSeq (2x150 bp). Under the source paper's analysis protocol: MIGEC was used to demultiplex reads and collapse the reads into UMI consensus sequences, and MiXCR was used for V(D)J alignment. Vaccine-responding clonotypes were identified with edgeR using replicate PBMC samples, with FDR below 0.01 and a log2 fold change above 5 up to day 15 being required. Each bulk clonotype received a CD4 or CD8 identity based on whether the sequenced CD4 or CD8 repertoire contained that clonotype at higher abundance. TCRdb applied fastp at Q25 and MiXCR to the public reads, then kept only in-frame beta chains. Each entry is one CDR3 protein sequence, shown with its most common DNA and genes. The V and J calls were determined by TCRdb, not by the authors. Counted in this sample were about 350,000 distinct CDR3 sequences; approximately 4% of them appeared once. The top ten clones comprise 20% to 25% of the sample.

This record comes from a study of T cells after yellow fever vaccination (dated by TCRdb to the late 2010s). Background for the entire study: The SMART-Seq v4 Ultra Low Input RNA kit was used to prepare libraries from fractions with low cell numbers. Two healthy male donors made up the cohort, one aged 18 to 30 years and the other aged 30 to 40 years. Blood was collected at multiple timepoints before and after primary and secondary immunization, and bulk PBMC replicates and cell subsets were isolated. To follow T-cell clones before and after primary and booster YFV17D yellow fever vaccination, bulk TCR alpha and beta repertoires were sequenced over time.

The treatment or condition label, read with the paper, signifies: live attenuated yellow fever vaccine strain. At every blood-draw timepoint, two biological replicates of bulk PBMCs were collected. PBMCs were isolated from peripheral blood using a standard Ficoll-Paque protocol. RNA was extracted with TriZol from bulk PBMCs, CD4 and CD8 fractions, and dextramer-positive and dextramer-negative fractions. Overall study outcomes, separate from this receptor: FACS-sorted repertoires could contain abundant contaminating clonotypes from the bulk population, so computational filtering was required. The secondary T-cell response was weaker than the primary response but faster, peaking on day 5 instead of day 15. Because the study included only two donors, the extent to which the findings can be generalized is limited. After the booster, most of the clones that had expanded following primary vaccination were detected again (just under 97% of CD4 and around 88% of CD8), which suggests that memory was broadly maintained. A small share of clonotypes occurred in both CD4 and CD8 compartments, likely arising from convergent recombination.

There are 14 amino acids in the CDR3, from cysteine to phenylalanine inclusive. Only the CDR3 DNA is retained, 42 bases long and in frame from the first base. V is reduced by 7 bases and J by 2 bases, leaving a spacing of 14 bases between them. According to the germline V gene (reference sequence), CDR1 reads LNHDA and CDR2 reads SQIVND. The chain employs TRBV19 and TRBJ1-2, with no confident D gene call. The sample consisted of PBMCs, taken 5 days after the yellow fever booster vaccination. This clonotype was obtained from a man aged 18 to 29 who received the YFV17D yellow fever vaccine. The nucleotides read TGTGCCAGTAACCCAGGTGAGAGGAACTATGGCTACACCTTC. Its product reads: CASNPGERNYGYTF. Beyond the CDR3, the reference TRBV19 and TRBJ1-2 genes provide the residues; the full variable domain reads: DGGITQSPKYLFRKEGQNVTLSCEQNLNHDAMYWYRQDPGQGLRLIYYSQIVNDFQKGDIAEGYSVSREKKESFPLTVTSAQKNPTAFYLCASNPGERNYGYTFGSGTRLTVV.